A single sample gave rise to the 9 T cell receptor beta chains below, sequenced in a study of blood T cell repertoires in COVID-19. The repertoire was sequenced with immunoSEQ multiplex PCR; TCRdb's copy has only in-frame clones and lacks some. The repertoire consists of around 250,000 clones, with 91% occurring once and the leading ten covering more than 1%. The sample taken for sequencing was PBMCs or T cells enriched from blood (not recorded which). The source of these receptors is a human donor in a cohort exposed to, infected with or recovered from COVID-19 (not recorded which). The donor label of this sample is uncertain.

The chain uses TRBV3-1 (or the pseudogene TRBV3-2) and TRBJ1-2; no clear D. The CDR3 has 14 amino acids. V lost 5 bases, J lost 8 bases, and 18 bases lay in between. Germline-derived CDR1 and CDR2 are LGHDT and YNNKEL (reference sequence). DNA of the CDR3: TGTGCCAGCAGCTTCCGGGGTGGAAGAGAAGGCTACACCTTC. Protein product: CASSFRGGREGYTF.

The chain employs TRBV15 and TRBJ1-5; 7 nucleotides align to TRBD1. This CDR3 has 15 amino acids. Germline CDR1 LNHNV, CDR2 YYDKDF (reference sequence). Losses at the gene ends were 3 bases for V and 1 base for J; bases not matched to a gene: 3. The DNA for the CDR3 is TGTGCCACCAGCAGGGGGACAGCAAGCAATCAGCCCCAGCATTTT. Translating gives CATSRGTASNQPQHF.

In this sample, this clone turned up once. The chain joins TRBV5-1 to TRBJ1-1, with 9 bases fitting TRBD1. The CDR3 contains 16 residues. The germline V gene encodes CDR1 SGHRS and CDR2 YFSETQ. V was clipped by 4 bases and J by 4 bases; unmatched bases: 11. CDR3 nucleotide sequence: TGCGCCAGCAGCCCTGGGACAGGGCGGGTTGCCACTGAAGCTTTCTTT. Its protein is CASSPGTGRVATEAFF.

The chain couples TRBV19 to TRBJ1-1; weak D call: TRBD1 (6 bases). The V and J ends lost 4 bases and 4 bases respectively, with 13 bases between them. CDR1 and CDR2 from the germline V gene are LNHDA and SQIVND (reference sequence). The CDR3 extends over 14 amino acids. The CDR3 loop is CASSSNRDGTEAFF. In DNA form, the CDR3 reads TGTGCCAGTAGTAGCAACAGGGATGGCACTGAAGCTTTCTTT.

V is TRBV5-1 and J is TRBJ1-5; TRBD1 agrees at 10 bases. The CDR3 sequence is 15 residues long. Germline trimming cut 5 bases from V and 4 bases from J; bases unmatched to any gene: 6. CDR1 is SGHRS, CDR2 YFSETQ, per germline. The CDR3 loop reads CASSLGQGGNQPQHF. Written as DNA, the CDR3 is TGCGCCAGCAGTCTAGGACAGGGGGGGAATCAGCCCCAGCATTTT. Full variable domain (remainder filled in from reference TRBV5-1 and TRBJ1-5): KAGVTQTPRYLIKTRGQQVTLSCSPISGHRSVSWYQQTPGQGLQFLFEYFSETQRNKGNFPGRFSGRQFSNSRSEMNVSTLELGDSALYLCASSLGQGGNQPQHFGDGTRLSIL.

The V call is TRBV19, the J call TRBJ1-2; TRBD1 agrees at 8 bases. This CDR3 contains 15 residues. CDR1 LNHDA and CDR2 SQIVND come from the germline V gene (reference sequence). Trimming at V came to 1 base and at J to 4 bases, leaving 5 bases not matched to a gene. The CDR3 loop reads CASSIGRGLRYGYTF. The DNA for the CDR3 is TGTGCCAGTAGTATAGGCAGGGGGCTTCGCTATGGCTACACCTTC.

This sequence joins TRBV21-1 and TRBJ1-6; the table's D call, TRBD1, was not checked against the DNA. TRBV21-1 is a recognized pseudogene. The CDR3 is 18 amino acids. As DNA, the CDR3 is TGTGCCAGCAGCAAAGGTCTCGGCAGGGCCCACTATAATTCACCCCTCCACTTT. It is translated as CASSKGLGRAHYNSPLHF.

V is TRBV27 and J is TRBJ1-1, with 10 nucleotides matching TRBD1. The CDR3 length is 14 residues. CDR1 and CDR2 from the germline V gene are MNHEY and SMNVEV (reference sequence). After removal of 4 bases from V and 5 bases from J, the junction contained 4 bases not matched to a gene. CDR3 protein: CASSWGQGKTEAFF. CDR3 coding DNA: TGTGCCAGCAGTTGGGGACAGGGGAAGACTGAAGCTTTCTTT.

The chain links TRBV12-5 to TRBJ1-1, with 12 bases fitting TRBD1. CDR3 length: 15 residues. Looked up from germline, CDR1 is LGHNT and CDR2 is FRNRAP. J lost 7 bases, V lost 7 bases, and 10 bases had no gene match. The CDR3 reads CASARGQGALVEAFF. For the CDR3, the DNA is TGTGCTAGTGCCCGGGGACAGGGGGCTTTGGTTGAAGCTTTCTTT.